These T cell receptor beta chains were read from a single sample in a study of blood T cell repertoires in COVID-19. The table came from immunoSEQ multiplex PCR; TCRdb's copy has only in-frame clones and leaves some out. Here the sample spans tens of thousands of clones, 75% to 90% being singletons. The sequencing input was peripheral blood. The source is a man in his sixties with acute or convalescent COVID-19. Both conserved end residues are part of each CDR3. D genes are given only for firm matches.

V gene: TRBV7-7
J gene: TRBJ2-5
D gene: TRBD2
CDR3 DNA: TGTGCCAGCAGCTACAGCGGGGGCGCGGAGACCCAGTACTTC
CDR3 protein: CASSYSGGAETQYF

V gene: TRBV9
J gene: TRBJ1-2
D gene: .
CDR3 DNA: TGTGCCAGCAGCGTAGAAGGAGGCCCCTATGGCTACACCTTC
CDR3 protein: CASSVEGGPYGYTF

V gene: TRBV6-2/TRBV6-3
J gene: TRBJ2-5
D gene: .
CDR3 DNA: TGTGCCAGCAGTTACTCGTTCGGGTTGGAGACCCAGTACTTC
CDR3 protein: CASSYSFGLETQYF

V gene: TRBV6-6
J gene: TRBJ1-4
D gene: TRBD1
CDR3 DNA: TGTGCCAGCAGTCGATTCCCGGACAGGTTCGTTGTCAATGAAAAACTGTTTTTT
CDR3 protein: CASSRFPDRFVVNEKLFF

V gene: TRBV18
J gene: TRBJ2-7
D gene: .
CDR3 DNA: TGTGCCAGCTCACCCCCGGGATCAAGCTCCTACGAGCAGTACTTC
CDR3 protein: CASSPPGSSSYEQYF

V gene: TRBV15
J gene: TRBJ1-1
D gene: .
CDR3 DNA: TGTGCCACCAGCAGAGATAGAGGTGAAGCTTTCTTT
CDR3 protein: CATSRDRGEAFF

V gene: TRBV2
J gene: TRBJ2-1
D gene: TRBD1
CDR3 DNA: TGTGCCAGCAGTGAGGTGACAGGGGCCTACAATGAGCAGTTCTTC
CDR3 protein: CASSEVTGAYNEQFF

V gene: TRBV24-1
J gene: TRBJ2-5
D gene: TRBD1
CDR3 DNA: TGTGCCACCAGTCAAGGTGGGACAGGGGACCAAGAGACCCAGTACTTC
CDR3 protein: CATSQGGTGDQETQYF

V gene: TRBV7-3
J gene: TRBJ2-6
D gene: .
CDR3 DNA: TGTGCCAGCAGCTTAGGAGGACGAGGGAGCTCTGGGGCCAACGTCCTGACTTTC
CDR3 protein: CASSLGGRGSSGANVLTF

V gene: TRBV2
J gene: TRBJ2-7
D gene: TRBD1
CDR3 DNA: TGTGCCAGCAGCCCAAGGACAGGGGTTCTGGGCGAGCAGTACTTC
CDR3 protein: CASSPRTGVLGEQYF

V gene: TRBV29-1
J gene: TRBJ1-1
D gene: TRBD1
CDR3 DNA: TGCAGCGTAGGGGACAGGAACACTGAAGCTTTCTTT
CDR3 protein: CSVGDRNTEAFF

V gene: TRBV2
J gene: TRBJ2-3
D gene: TRBD1
CDR3 DNA: TGTGCCAGCAGAACAGGGGTAAAGGCAGATACGCAGTATTTT
CDR3 protein: CASRTGVKADTQYF

V gene: TRBV7-3
J gene: TRBJ2-5
D gene: .
CDR3 DNA: TGTGCCAGCAGCTTAAACAGGGTGGAGACCCAGTACTTC
CDR3 protein: CASSLNRVETQYF

V gene: TRBV2
J gene: TRBJ1-6
D gene: TRBD1
CDR3 DNA: TGTGCCAGCAGAGACCAACCGGGACAGGGTAATTCACCCCTCCACTTT
CDR3 protein: CASRDQPGQGNSPLHF

V gene: TRBV12-3/TRBV12-4
J gene: TRBJ1-1
D gene: .
CDR3 DNA: TGTGCCAGCAGTCGACAGGTGAACACTGAAGCTTTCTTT
CDR3 protein: CASSRQVNTEAFF

V gene: TRBV6-1
J gene: TRBJ1-2
D gene: .
CDR3 DNA: TGTGCCAGCAGTGAAGGGTCGGCGGCCGGCTACACCTTC
CDR3 protein: CASSEGSAAGYTF

V gene: TRBV2
J gene: TRBJ2-1
D gene: TRBD2
CDR3 DNA: TGTGCCGGACAGCGGGGGGGCCTTGGAAATGAGCAGTTCTTC
CDR3 protein: CAGQRGGLGNEQFF